The sequence of this TCR beta chain was determined in a study of T-cell memory formation after mild COVID-19. Across the study: TCR clusters showed largely donor specificity.

This clonotype appeared a few times. Its antigen remains unknown. One entry per CDR3 protein results from TCRdb running MiXCR on the 5' RACE reads. The table records 150,000 or so distinct CDR3 sequences, 20% to 25% of them present only once. The CDR3 is made up of 15 amino acids. Germline-derived CDR1 and CDR2 are MGHRA and YSYEKL. With V trimmed by 2 bases and J by 5 bases, 8 bases remained unmatched. Study-wide results and caveats: CD4+ clones that contracted lay mainly in CM and EM; CD8+ ones lay in EMRA.

The sequenced material came from PBMCs or a T cell subset sorted from them (not recorded which). The origin of this receptor is an adult woman who had mild COVID-19 (a few samples of this study predate the infection). Cell type and time point are not known. The chain uses TRBV4-1 and TRBJ1-1; 7 nucleotides match TRBD1. The CDR3 spells CASSQLGQAGTEAFF. The DNA of the CDR3 is TGCGCCAGCAGCCAACTCGGACAGGCTGGGACTGAAGCTTTCTTT.